This TCR beta chain appears in the sequencing data of a study of tumor-infiltrating lymphocytes in oesophageal squamous cell carcinoma. Via MiXCR, TCRdb re-called the PCR reads, giving one row per CDR3 protein. The sample consists of some 18,000 distinct CDR3 sequences, under 50% of them appearing once. The CDR3 covers 13 residues. V lost 2 bases, J lost 7 bases, and 12 bases lay in between. CDR1 is SGHTA, CDR2 FQGTGA, per germline. This clonotype was seen ten or more times. Sequenced input: normal esophageal tissue next to the tumor. The rearrangement joins TRBV7-3 to TRBJ2-7, with D hard to call. The sequence derives from a male donor with esophageal squamous cell carcinoma. The CDR3 region is CASSLSRDNEQYF. The CDR3 bases are TGTGCCAGCAGCTTATCACGCGACAATGAGCAGTACTTC.